This entry is about one T cell receptor (beta chain). Read data end 3 residues before the CDR3 end; the end is taken from the germline J gene. The data derive from a study of T cells in women clearing cervical HPV infection. V trimming: 4 bases; J trimming: 4 bases; junction bases outside the gene matches: 13. Germline loops: CDR1 SGHRS, CDR2 YFSETQ. This CDR3 has 18 residues. Method: immunoSEQ multiplex PCR; TCRdb's copy keeps in-frame clones and lacks some. This sample's table has roughly 20,000 clones. This clonotype was obtained from a woman aged 18 to 75 with a cervical HPV16 infection that either progressed to CIN3+ or cleared (not recorded which). The V call is TRBV5-1, the J call TRBJ2-7; 14 nucleotides agree with TRBD2. Sequencing was carried out using blood buffy coat. Partial CDR3 DNA: TGCGCCAGCAGCAAAGGTCCGGGACTAGCGGGAGATATATACGAG. Protein product: CASSKGPGLAGDIYE. The CDR3 in full is CASSKGPGLAGDIYEQYF.